The sequence of this T cell receptor beta chain was determined in a study of blood T cell repertoires in COVID-19. For the study at large: The analysed material was cDNA or gDNA that came from T cells, B-cell-depleted T cells, or PBMCs.

The authors' processing: Amplification of reference gene primers provided the estimated nucleated cell counts. Sequencing used immunoSEQ multiplex PCR; TCRdb keeps in-frame clones, though not all of them. V, J and clone size were drawn from that table, and D and trimming were deduced from the DNA. The profile covers fewer than 250,000 clones, with 65% to 90% appearing a single time and 9.1% taken by the ten largest. The study recruited people aged about 18 to 89 years across 20 to 30 US areas. The study assigned cohorts using participant-reported clinical history. The germline CDR1 and CDR2 sequences are MNHEY and SVGEGT. The V end was cut by 2 bases, the J end by 8 bases, with 15 bases between. The CDR3 runs 14 residues.

The gene calls are TRBV6-2 or TRBV6-3 and TRBJ1-2, with TRBD1 as a possible D gene (5 bases). The TCR originated in a woman aged 50 to 60 with acute COVID-19. The sequenced sample consisted of PBMCs or T cells enriched from blood (not recorded which). In nucleotides, the CDR3 is TGTGCCAGCAGTTACAACAGGATGGACCGGGGCTACACCTTC. It specifies CASSYNRMDRGYTF.